A single sample is the source of the 2 T cell receptor beta chains below, sequenced in a study of blood T cell repertoires in COVID-19. Assay: immunoSEQ multiplex PCR; the TCRdb copy retains only in-frame clones and omits some. The sample contains hundreds of thousands of clones, about 87% of which appear only once. The specimen was peripheral blood. The source is a man between 60 and 75 years old who had recovered from COVID-19.

The sample holds a few counts of this clone. The genes are TRBV19 and TRBJ1-5, with D perhaps TRBD1 (5 bases). This CDR3 region has 13 residues. Germline values: CDR1 LNHDA, CDR2 SQIVND (reference sequence). V dropped 5 bases and J dropped 6 bases, with 11 bases sitting between them. In DNA, the CDR3 is TGTGCCAGTAGTGCAGGGTGGGGTCAGCCCCAGCATTTT. It encodes CASSAGWGQPQHF. Using reference TRBV19 and TRBJ1-5 for the parts outside the CDR3, the full variable domain is DGGITQSPKYLFRKEGQNVTLSCEQNLNHDAMYWYRQDPGQGLRLIYYSQIVNDFQKGDIAEGYSVSREKKESFPLTVTSAQKNPTAFYLCASSAGWGQPQHFGDGTRLSIL.

The V call is TRBV12-3 or TRBV12-4, the J call TRBJ2-1, with 7 bases lining up with TRBD2. The CDR3 contains 11 residues. After removal of 8 bases from V and 7 bases from J, the junction contained 2 bases not matched to a gene. The CDR3 sequence is CASRGGNEQFF. CDR3 bases: TGTGCCAGCCGGGGAGGGAATGAGCAGTTCTTC.